A single T cell receptor (beta chain) is shown here with its context. Using immunoSEQ multiplex PCR, the repertoire was profiled, and TCRdb retains in-frame clones only, with some absent. This table holds roughly 450,000 clones, 90% found once. CDR3 length equals 15 residues. Germline V lookup: CDR1 SEHNR, CDR2 FQNEAQ (reference sequence). V was cut by 5 bases and J by 3 bases, with 16 bases left in between. The record originates from a study of blood T cell repertoires in COVID-19. Grouping used clinical history reported by participants in a survey and questionnaire. The sequencing sample was made of PBMCs or T cells enriched from blood (not recorded which). The chain uses TRBV7-9 and TRBJ1-1, with unresolved D. The TCR originated in a man aged 18 to 29 who had recovered from COVID-19. The CDR3 loop is CASSKGLGGYTEAFF. The CDR3 bases are TGTGCCAGCAGCAAAGGACTAGGAGGGTACACTGAAGCTTTCTTT.